Listed below are T cell receptor beta chains from one sample, sequenced in a study of beta chain features in type 1 diabetes. Only in-frame clones appear in the TCRdb table, and some are missing; sequencing was by immunoSEQ multiplex PCR. Of about 410,000 clones in the sample, 11% to 15% were seen once. Material: naive CD4+ T cells from blood. These receptors originate from a man in his thirties or forties in good health. CDR3s include the opening cysteine and the closing phenylalanine or tryptophan. The D gene is left open where the match is weak. The size field is filled for only some rows; it gives once, few, many or a size class.

v_gene: TRBV4-2
j_gene: TRBJ2-1
abundance: few
d_gene: TRBD2
CDR3nt: TGTGCCAGCAGCCATCCCTCGGGAGGTAGCTCCTACAATGAGCAGTTCTTC
CDR3aa: CASSHPSGGSSYNEQFF

v_gene: TRBV27
j_gene: TRBJ2-2
abundance: NA
d_gene: NA
CDR3nt: TGTGCCAGCAGTTTAAAGCTCATGAACACCGGGGAGCTGTTTTTT
CDR3aa: CASSLKLMNTGELFF

v_gene: TRBV19
j_gene: TRBJ2-2
abundance: NA
d_gene: NA
CDR3nt: TGTGCCAGTAGTAACTCTGACACGGGCACCGGGGAGCTGTTTTTT
CDR3aa: CASSNSDTGTGELFF

v_gene: TRBV4-3
j_gene: TRBJ2-5
abundance: few
d_gene: TRBD2
CDR3nt: TGCGCCAGCAGCCAAGGACTAGCGAGCCAAGAGACCCAGTACTTC
CDR3aa: CASSQGLASQETQYF

v_gene: TRBV27
j_gene: TRBJ2-5
abundance: NA
d_gene: NA
CDR3nt: TGTGCCAGTGCTCAGGCGCAAACCTCGGGGACCCAGTACTTC
CDR3aa: CASAQAQTSGTQYF

v_gene: TRBV7-2
j_gene: TRBJ2-1
abundance: few
d_gene: TRBD2
CDR3nt: TGTGCCAGCCGCCTTCCGGGACTAGCGGGACGGAATGAGCAGTTCTTC
CDR3aa: CASRLPGLAGRNEQFF

v_gene: TRBV6-1
j_gene: TRBJ2-5
abundance: few
d_gene: NA
CDR3nt: TGTGCCAGCAGATTATCCCGGGAGACCCAGTACTTC
CDR3aa: CASRLSRETQYF

v_gene: TRBV18
j_gene: TRBJ2-5
abundance: NA
d_gene: TRBD1
CDR3nt: TGTGCCAGCTCACCATGGACAGGGCAAGAGACCCAGTACTTC
CDR3aa: CASSPWTGQETQYF

v_gene: TRBV4-3
j_gene: TRBJ2-5
abundance: NA
d_gene: NA
CDR3nt: TGCGCCAGCAGCCAAGGTATACAGGGTTATCAAGAGACCCAGTACTTC
CDR3aa: CASSQGIQGYQETQYF

v_gene: TRBV21-1
j_gene: TRBJ2-7
abundance: few
d_gene: NA
CDR3nt: TGTGCCAGCAGCAAACAGGAAAGGAATACGAGCTCCTACGAGCAGTACTTC
CDR3aa: CASSKQERNTSSYEQYF

v_gene: TRBV2
j_gene: TRBJ2-1
abundance: few
d_gene: NA
CDR3nt: TGTGCCAGCATTGGTCAGCAGCGGACCAAATACAATGAGCAGTTCTTC
CDR3aa: CASIGQQRTKYNEQFF

v_gene: TRBV9
j_gene: TRBJ1-2
abundance: few
d_gene: NA
CDR3nt: TGTGCCAGCAGCGTAGAGGGCCAGGGCCGGATCTATGGCTACACCTTC
CDR3aa: CASSVEGQGRIYGYTF

v_gene: TRBV7-9
j_gene: TRBJ2-3
abundance: few
d_gene: TRBD1
CDR3nt: TGTGCCAGCAGCCAGAGACAGGGGACAGATACGCAGTATTTT
CDR3aa: CASSQRQGTDTQYF

v_gene: TRBV6-1
j_gene: TRBJ2-1
abundance: NA
d_gene: NA
CDR3nt: TGTGCCAGCGATGGGCATCGGGACTCCTACAATGAGCAGTTCTTC
CDR3aa: CASDGHRDSYNEQFF

v_gene: TRBV7-9
j_gene: TRBJ1-4
abundance: NA
d_gene: NA
CDR3nt: TGTGCCAGCAGCTTAGCAGGGTACAATGAAAAACTGTTTTTT
CDR3aa: CASSLAGYNEKLFF

v_gene: TRBV5-6
j_gene: TRBJ1-2
abundance: NA
d_gene: NA
CDR3nt: TGTGCCAGCAGCTTGGGACCAGCCTATGGCTACACCTTC
CDR3aa: CASSLGPAYGYTF

v_gene: TRBV4-3
j_gene: TRBJ1-4
abundance: NA
d_gene: NA
CDR3nt: TGCGCCAGCAGCCCTATTGGAGGGGGTGAAAAACTGTTTTTT
CDR3aa: CASSPIGGGEKLFF

v_gene: TRBV7-3
j_gene: TRBJ2-3
abundance: few
d_gene: TRBD1
CDR3nt: TGTGCCAGCAGCTCCCGACAGGGGACAGATACGCAGTATTTT
CDR3aa: CASSSRQGTDTQYF

v_gene: TRBV5-4
j_gene: TRBJ2-7
abundance: NA
d_gene: NA
CDR3nt: TGTGCCAGCAGCTTGGAAGGGTACGAGCAGTACTTC
CDR3aa: CASSLEGYEQYF

v_gene: TRBV7-9
j_gene: TRBJ1-2
abundance: NA
d_gene: NA
CDR3nt: TGTGCCAGCAGCTTAGCTCCAGGGAGCTATGGCTACACCTTC
CDR3aa: CASSLAPGSYGYTF

v_gene: TRBV4-3
j_gene: TRBJ1-6
abundance: few
d_gene: NA
CDR3nt: TGCGCCAGCAGCCAAGTTGAGGCAGCCAATTATAATTCACCCCTCCACTTT
CDR3aa: CASSQVEAANYNSPLHF

v_gene: TRBV5-1
j_gene: TRBJ2-7
abundance: few
d_gene: NA
CDR3nt: TGCGCCAGCCACGACAGTCTTTCAATCTCCTACGAGCAGTACTTC
CDR3aa: CASHDSLSISYEQYF

v_gene: TRBV7-2
j_gene: TRBJ1-5
abundance: NA
d_gene: NA
CDR3nt: TGTGCCAGCAGCTTAGGGCGAATCAATCAGCCCCAGCATTTT
CDR3aa: CASSLGRINQPQHF

v_gene: TRBV7-6
j_gene: TRBJ2-7
abundance: NA
d_gene: TRBD1
CDR3nt: TGTGCCAGCAGCACGGGACAGGGGTACTCCTCCGAGCAGTACTTC
CDR3aa: CASSTGQGYSSEQYF

v_gene: TRBV27
j_gene: TRBJ2-3
abundance: NA
d_gene: TRBD1
CDR3nt: TGTGCCAGCAGTTTAGAGGGGACAGGGTCAGATACGCAGTATTTT
CDR3aa: CASSLEGTGSDTQYF

v_gene: TRBV29-1
j_gene: TRBJ2-5
abundance: NA
d_gene: NA
CDR3nt: TGCAGCGTTGCTGTGAGACTAGTGGATCCGGGGACCCAGTACTTC
CDR3aa: CSVAVRLVDPGTQYF

v_gene: TRBV27
j_gene: TRBJ1-2
abundance: NA
d_gene: NA
CDR3nt: TGTGCCAGCAGTTTGGGCCCTAACTATGGCTACACCTTC
CDR3aa: CASSLGPNYGYTF

v_gene: TRBV4-3
j_gene: TRBJ2-3
abundance: NA
d_gene: TRBD2
CDR3nt: TGCGCCAGCAGCCAAGATCGTGGCGGGAGGACAGATACGCAGTATTTT
CDR3aa: CASSQDRGGRTDTQYF

v_gene: TRBV7-2
j_gene: TRBJ2-3
abundance: NA
d_gene: NA
CDR3nt: TGTGCCAGCAGCCCTTACACAGATACGCAGTATTTT
CDR3aa: CASSPYTDTQYF

v_gene: TRBV6-5
j_gene: TRBJ2-7
abundance: few
d_gene: NA
CDR3nt: TGTGCCAGCAGAACCGGGGGCCTCTCCGAGCAGTACTTC
CDR3aa: CASRTGGLSEQYF

v_gene: TRBV5-1
j_gene: TRBJ2-3
abundance: few
d_gene: TRBD2
CDR3nt: TGCGCCAGCAGCTTATTCGGGACTAGAGGCACAGATACGCAGTATTTT
CDR3aa: CASSLFGTRGTDTQYF

v_gene: TRBV7-9
j_gene: TRBJ1-1
abundance: few
d_gene: TRBD1
CDR3nt: TGTGCCAGCAGCTCCGGACAGGGGGACACTGAAGCTTTCTTT
CDR3aa: CASSSGQGDTEAFF

v_gene: TRBV4-1
j_gene: TRBJ2-3
abundance: few
d_gene: TRBD2
CDR3nt: TGCGCCAGCAGCCCCCAACTAGCGGGAGGGTCAGATACGCAGTATTTT
CDR3aa: CASSPQLAGGSDTQYF

v_gene: TRBV15
j_gene: TRBJ2-4
abundance: few
d_gene: NA
CDR3nt: TGTGCCACCAGCAGAGGTTTTTTAGGGACCTCCAAAAACATTCAGTACTTC
CDR3aa: CATSRGFLGTSKNIQYF

v_gene: TRBV11-3
j_gene: TRBJ2-3
abundance: NA
d_gene: NA
CDR3nt: TGTGCCAGCAGCTTAGGGGACCGCTTTGCCTACACAGATACGCAGTATTTT
CDR3aa: CASSLGDRFAYTDTQYF

v_gene: TRBV9
j_gene: TRBJ1-2
abundance: NA
d_gene: TRBD1
CDR3nt: TGTGCCAGCAGCGTAGTCACAGGGGGCAGTGGCTACACCTTC
CDR3aa: CASSVVTGGSGYTF

v_gene: TRBV4-1
j_gene: TRBJ2-1
abundance: NA
d_gene: NA
CDR3nt: TGCGCCAGCAGCCAGGGGGCACCGGGGGTCAATGAGCAGTTCTTC
CDR3aa: CASSQGAPGVNEQFF

v_gene: TRBV18
j_gene: TRBJ2-2
abundance: NA
d_gene: TRBD2
CDR3nt: TGTGCCAGCTCACCAATGGGGACTACGGCCACCGGGGAGCTGTTTTTT
CDR3aa: CASSPMGTTATGELFF

v_gene: TRBV7-9
j_gene: TRBJ2-5
abundance: few
d_gene: TRBD1
CDR3nt: TGTGCCAGCAGCTCCTGGACAGGGGGCATCGAGACCCAGTACTTC
CDR3aa: CASSSWTGGIETQYF

v_gene: TRBV11-2
j_gene: TRBJ1-6
abundance: NA
d_gene: NA
CDR3nt: TGTGCCAGCAGCTTAGGTCTAGAATCACCCCTCCACTTT
CDR3aa: CASSLGLESPLHF

v_gene: TRBV11-2
j_gene: TRBJ2-1
abundance: few
d_gene: NA
CDR3nt: TGTGCCAGCAGCTTAAATGCTGTGGTGAGCTCCTACAATGAGCAGTTCTTC
CDR3aa: CASSLNAVVSSYNEQFF

v_gene: TRBV7-2
j_gene: TRBJ2-5
abundance: few
d_gene: NA
CDR3nt: TGTGCCAGCAGCGCCGACGGTTTAGAGACCCAGTACTTC
CDR3aa: CASSADGLETQYF

v_gene: TRBV6-1
j_gene: TRBJ1-4
abundance: NA
d_gene: NA
CDR3nt: TGTGCCACCGTCCGGGTCTCGGGTGAAAAACTGTTTTTT
CDR3aa: CATVRVSGEKLFF

v_gene: TRBV30
j_gene: TRBJ1-2
abundance: NA
d_gene: TRBD1
CDR3nt: TGTGCCTGGAGCCGACAGGGGGCCAGGTATGGCTACACCTTC
CDR3aa: CAWSRQGARYGYTF

v_gene: TRBV7-6
j_gene: TRBJ1-2
abundance: few
d_gene: NA
CDR3nt: TGTGCCAGCAGCTTAGTGGCAGGGGATGGCTACACCTTC
CDR3aa: CASSLVAGDGYTF

v_gene: TRBV7-6
j_gene: TRBJ2-3
abundance: NA
d_gene: TRBD1
CDR3nt: TGTGCCAGCAGCCCGTCCAACAGGGGTGCAGATACGCAGTATTTT
CDR3aa: CASSPSNRGADTQYF

v_gene: TRBV29-1
j_gene: TRBJ1-2
abundance: few
d_gene: NA
CDR3nt: TGCAGCGAGGGAGAGCCCTATGGCTACACCTTC
CDR3aa: CSEGEPYGYTF

v_gene: TRBV5-4
j_gene: TRBJ2-5
abundance: few
d_gene: NA
CDR3nt: TGTGCCAGCAGCTTACTAGAAGAGACCCAGTACTTC
CDR3aa: CASSLLEETQYF

v_gene: TRBV30
j_gene: TRBJ2-2
abundance: many
d_gene: TRBD1
CDR3nt: TGTGCCAGACGGACAGGGTTAAGCACCGGGGAGCTGTTTTTT
CDR3aa: CARRTGLSTGELFF